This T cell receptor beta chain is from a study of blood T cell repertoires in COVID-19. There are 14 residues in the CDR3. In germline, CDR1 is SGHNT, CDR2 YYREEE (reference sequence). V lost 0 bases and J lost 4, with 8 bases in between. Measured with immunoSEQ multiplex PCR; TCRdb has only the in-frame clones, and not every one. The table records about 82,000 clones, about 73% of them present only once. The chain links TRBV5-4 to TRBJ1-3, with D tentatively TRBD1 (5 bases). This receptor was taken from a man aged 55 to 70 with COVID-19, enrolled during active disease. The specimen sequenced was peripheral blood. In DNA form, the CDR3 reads TGTGCCAGCAGCTTGGACAGGACGGGAAACACCATATATTTT. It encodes CASSLDRTGNTIYF. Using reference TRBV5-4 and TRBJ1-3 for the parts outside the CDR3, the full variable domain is ETGVTQSPTHLIKTRGQQVTLRCSSQSGHNTVSWYQQALGQGPQFIFQYYREEENGRGNFPPRFSGLQFPNYSSELNVNALELDDSALYLCASSLDRTGNTIYFGEGSWLTVV.